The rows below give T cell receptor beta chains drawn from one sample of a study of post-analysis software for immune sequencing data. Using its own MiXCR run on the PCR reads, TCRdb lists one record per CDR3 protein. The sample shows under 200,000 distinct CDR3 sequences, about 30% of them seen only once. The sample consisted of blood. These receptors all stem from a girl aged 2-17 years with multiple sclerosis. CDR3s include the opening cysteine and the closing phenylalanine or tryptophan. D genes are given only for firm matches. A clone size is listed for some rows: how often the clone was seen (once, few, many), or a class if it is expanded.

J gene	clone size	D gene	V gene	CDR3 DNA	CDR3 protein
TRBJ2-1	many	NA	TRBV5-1	TGCGCCAGCAGCGGCAGGTTCTCGAATGAGCAGTTCTTC	CASSGRFSNEQFF
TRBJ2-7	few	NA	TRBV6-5	TGTGCCAGCAGTTACGGCAATTTAGACGAGCAGTACTTC	CASSYGNLDEQYF
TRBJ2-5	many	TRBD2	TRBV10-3	TGTGCCATCAGTGAGGAAGCGGGGGGGCCACGGGAGACCCAGTACTTC	CAISEEAGGPRETQYF
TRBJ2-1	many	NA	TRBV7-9	TGTGCCAGCTTGTTCTCTTCCTCCTACAATGAGCAGTTCTTC	CASLFSSSYNEQFF
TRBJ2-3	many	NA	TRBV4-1	TGCGCCAGCAGCCAAGATGGGGGCGGCAGCACAGATACGCAGTATTTT	CASSQDGGGSTDTQYF
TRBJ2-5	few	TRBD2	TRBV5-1	TGCGCCAGCAGCCCAGGACTAGCGACGGCGGAGACCCAGTACTTC	CASSPGLATAETQYF
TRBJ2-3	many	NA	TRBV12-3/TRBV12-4	TGTGCCAGCAGTTTGGGGGACTCATTGAGGGATACGCAGTATTTT	CASSLGDSLRDTQYF
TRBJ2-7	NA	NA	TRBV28	TGTGCCAGCAGTTTCTCCCACACCTACGAGCAGTACTTC	CASSFSHTYEQYF
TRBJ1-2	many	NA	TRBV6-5	TGTGCCAGCAGTTACGACAGCAAAAACTATGGCTACACCTTC	CASSYDSKNYGYTF
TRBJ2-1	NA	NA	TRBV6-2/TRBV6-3	TGTGCCAGCAGTCACATGGGGTCCGGGGAGGATGAGCAGTTCTTC	CASSHMGSGEDEQFF
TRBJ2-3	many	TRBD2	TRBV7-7	TGTGCCAGCAGCTTATCTAGCGGGACAGATACGCAGTATTTT	CASSLSSGTDTQYF
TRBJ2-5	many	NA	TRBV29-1	TGCAGCGTTCCACCACCCGAGGCACAAGAGACCCAGTACTTC	CSVPPPEAQETQYF